A single sample is the source of the 21 T cell receptor beta chains below, sequenced in a study of response to subunit inactivated influenza vaccine. Using its own MiXCR run on the RT-PCR reads, TCRdb lists one record per CDR3 protein. The sample shows 500,000 to 600,000 distinct CDR3 sequences, 12% of them seen only once. The source was PBMCs from blood, collected on the day of vaccination. Receptors originate from a man aged 50 or older who received an inactivated influenza vaccine.

This clonotype has only a few counts. This chain joins TRBV7-8 and TRBJ2-1; a possible D gene is TRBD2 (5 bases). The length of the CDR3 is 14 residues. V lost 1 base and J lost 9, with 13 bases in between. From germline, CDR1 is SGHVS and CDR2 FQNEAQ. The CDR3: CASSLVGRRIEQFF. In DNA form, the CDR3 reads TGTGCCAGCAGCTTAGTAGGAAGGAGGATTGAGCAGTTCTTC.

The chain is built from TRBV11-1 and TRBJ2-4, with 7 positions matching TRBD1. The V gene's germline CDR1 is SGHAT and CDR2 FQDESV (reference sequence). The CDR3 has 18 amino acids. The junction had 9 bases not matched to a gene; V was cut back by 1 base and J by 0 bases. The CDR3, as DNA: TGTGCCAGCAGCTTAGACGACCTCAGGACAGGAGCCAAAAACATTCAGTACTTC. Translating gives CASSLDDLRTGAKNIQYF.

The chain carries TRBV28 and TRBJ2-3; weak D call: TRBD2 (5 bases). From germline, CDR1 is MDHEN and CDR2 SYDVKM. The CDR3 runs to 21 residues. The V end was cut by 4 bases, the J end by 2 bases, with 31 bases between. The CDR3 loop is CASSSFPLWGVALENTDTQYF. DNA of the CDR3: TGTGCCAGCAGTTCTTTCCCGCTCTGGGGAGTAGCCCTCGAGAACACAGATACGCAGTATTTT.

The chain combines TRBV5-1 with TRBJ2-5, with D possibly being TRBD1 (6 bases). CDR1 and CDR2 (germline): SGHRS, YFSETQ. V lost 2 bases, J lost 5 bases, and 13 bases lay in between. CDR3 size: 14 residues. The CDR3: CASSFGNRAETQYF. CDR3 nucleotides: TGCGCCAGCAGCTTCGGAAACAGGGCGGAGACCCAGTACTTC. Combining the CDR3 with reference TRBV5-1 and TRBJ2-5 gives the whole variable domain KAGVTQTPRYLIKTRGQQVTLSCSPISGHRSVSWYQQTPGQGLQFLFEYFSETQRNKGNFPGRFSGRQFSNSRSEMNVSTLELGDSALYLCASSFGNRAETQYFGPGTRLLVL.

This clonotype has only a few counts. This chain joins TRBV5-1 and TRBJ2-2, with TRBD2 matching 12 bases. The CDR3 totals 17 residues. V trimming: 3 bases; J trimming: 0 bases; junction bases outside the gene matches: 3. CDR1 and CDR2 (germline): SGHRS, YFSETQ. The CDR3 sequence: CASSSPSGGANTGELFF. The CDR3 DNA reads as TGCGCCAGCAGCTCCCCTAGCGGGGGGGCGAACACCGGGGAGCTGTTTTTT.

This clonotype came up a few times. This rearrangement joins TRBV7-2 to TRBJ1-1; D unclear. The CDR3 runs 13 residues. Trimming removed 4 bases at V and 4 bases at J, with 10 bases between. Germline CDR1 is SGHTA and CDR2 is FQGNSA. The CDR3 DNA follows: TGTGCCAGCAGCTCGAAGTGGGGCACTGAAGCTTTCTTT. Residues: CASSSKWGTEAFF.

The chain recombines TRBV6-5 with TRBJ2-2; D is perhaps TRBD2 (7 bases). This CDR3 is 19 amino acids long. Germline lookup yields CDR1 MNHEY and CDR2 SVGAGI. The V and J ends lost 0 bases and 6 bases respectively, with 23 bases between them. The CDR3 DNA reads TGTGCCAGCAGTTACTCGGGCGGGGGCTTCATGGCTGTCCCCGGGGAGCTGTTTTTT. It is translated as CASSYSGGGFMAVPGELFF.

The chain joins TRBV6-1 to TRBJ1-2, with a weak D call TRBD1 (5 bases). With 6 bases removed from V and 2 bases from J, the gap between germline ends came to 10 bases. The CDR3 sequence is 13 residues long. Looked up from germline, CDR1 is MNHNS and CDR2 is SASEGT. CDR3 amino acids: CASSRTSNYGYTF. The CDR3 nucleotides are TGTGCCAGCAGCCGGACATCGAACTATGGCTACACCTTC.

The chain is built from TRBV6-5 and TRBJ1-1; D might be TRBD1 (5 bases). Trimming left V 0 bases short and J 5 bases short, with 13 bases between. CDR1 MNHEY and CDR2 SVGAGI come from the germline V gene. This CDR3 spans 15 amino acids. This CDR3 is CASSYSKQGRTEAFF. The CDR3 DNA reads as TGTGCCAGCAGTTACTCGAAGCAGGGCCGGACTGAAGCTTTCTTT.

This chain links TRBV7-9 with TRBJ2-5, with D perhaps TRBD2 (7 bases). CDR3 size: 16 residues. The germline V gene has CDR1 SEHNR and CDR2 FQNEAQ (reference sequence). Trimming left V 3 bases short and J 1 base short, with 15 bases between. CDR3 in DNA: TGTGCCAGCAGCTTGATTGTCGGGGGGCCCCAAGAGACCCAGTACTTC. Amino acids: CASSLIVGGPQETQYF. The entire variable domain, with the rest obtained from reference TRBV7-9 and TRBJ2-5, is as follows: DTGVSQNPRHKITKRGQNVTFRCDPISEHNRLYWYRQTLGQGPEFLTYFQNEAQLEKSRLLSDRFSAERPKGSFSTLEIQRTEQGDSAMYLCASSLIVGGPQETQYFGPGTRLLVL.

This clonotype was seen at least ten times. The chain uses TRBV9 and TRBJ2-7; no definite D call. The CDR3 is 13 amino acids. Germline V gene lookup returns CDR1 SGDLS and CDR2 YYNGEE. The germline V and J ends were trimmed by 6 bases and 6 bases, with 16 bases remaining between them. DNA of the CDR3: TGTGCCAGCATGTGGACGTCTATAGCCGAGCAGTACTTC. This translates into CASMWTSIAEQYF.

This clonotype appeared many times. This chain joins TRBV28 and TRBJ2-3; 8 nucleotides agree with TRBD1. The CDR3 length is 14 residues. J was trimmed by 4 bases and V by 3 bases; bases with no gene match: 3. The germline V gene has CDR1 MDHEN and CDR2 SYDVKM. The CDR3: CASSFRTGPDTQYF. CDR3 DNA: TGTGCCAGCAGTTTCAGGACAGGGCCAGATACGCAGTATTTT.

The gene calls are TRBV5-1 and TRBJ2-3; TRBD2 matches at 7 bases. The CDR3 extends over 17 amino acids. Germline loops: CDR1 SGHRS, CDR2 YFSETQ. With 0 bases clipped from V and 1 base from J, the junction kept 8 bases outside the gene matches. The CDR3 reads CASSLAPSGKGTDTQYF. The CDR3 coding sequence is TGCGCCAGCAGCTTGGCCCCCAGCGGGAAGGGCACAGATACGCAGTATTTT.

The chain has TRBV14 and TRBJ2-7, with 9 nucleotides matching TRBD1. The CDR3 spans 16 residues. Trimming at V came to 1 base and at J to 2 bases, leaving 6 bases not matched to a gene. Germline lookup yields CDR1 SGHDN and CDR2 FVKESK. The CDR3 here is CASSQGPQGATYEQYF. The CDR3, as DNA: TGTGCCAGCAGCCAAGGACCACAGGGGGCGACCTACGAGCAGTACTTC.

In the case of this clonotype: This sequence may be a read error, since a much larger clone differs from it by one base. The chain is built from TRBV6-1 and TRBJ2-6, with D perhaps assigned TRBD1 or TRBD2 (5 bases each). The germline V gene has CDR1 MNHNS and CDR2 SASEGT. The CDR3 totals 13 residues. CDR3 DNA: TGTGCCAGCAAGGTGGTCGGGGCCAACGTCCCGACTTTC. Translated: CASKVVGANVPTF.

The chain links TRBV28 to TRBJ1-5; perhaps TRBD1 as D (6 bases). The CDR3 length is 14 residues. CDR1 and CDR2 from the germline V gene are MDHEN and SYDVKM. The V and J ends lost 4 bases and 11 bases respectively, with 18 bases between them. The CDR3 DNA is TGTGCCAGCAGTTCGGGGGGGGCCCCGAGGGCCCAGCATTTT. Translation gives CASSSGGAPRAQHF.

The chain has TRBV13 and TRBJ2-4; TRBD2 aligns across 11 bases. After removal of 6 bases from V and 16 bases from J, the junction contained 8 bases not matched to a gene. Germline CDR1 reads PRHDT; CDR2 reads FYEKMQ (reference sequence). The CDR3 sequence is 12 residues long. CDR3 residues: CASSPTSGGPYF. The CDR3, as DNA: TGTGCCAGCAGTCCTACTAGCGGGGGCCCCTACTTC. The entire variable domain, with the rest obtained from reference TRBV13 and TRBJ2-4, is as follows: AAGVIQSPRHLIKEKRETATLKCYPIPRHDTVYWYQQGPGQDPQFLISFYEKMQSDKGSIPDRFSAQQFSDYHSELNMSSLELGDSALYFCASSPTSGGPYFGAGTRLSVL.

This clonotype was counted at least ten times. The chain is built from TRBV7-2 and TRBJ2-7, with D perhaps matching TRBD1 (6 bases). Germline V gene lookup returns CDR1 SGHTA and CDR2 FQGNSA. CDR3 length: 14 residues. Trimming left V 7 bases short and J 3 bases short, with 16 bases between. DNA for the CDR3: TGTGCCAGCAAGATGGACAGACTGAGCTACGAGCAGTACTTC. Its protein product is CASKMDRLSYEQYF.

V is TRBV11-2 and J is TRBJ2-2; D gene uncertain. This CDR3 has 14 amino acids. The germline V and J ends were trimmed by 8 bases and 1 base, with 11 bases remaining between them. CDR1 is SGHAT and CDR2 is FQNNGV in the germline V gene. In DNA form, the CDR3 reads TGTGCCAGCCCAAAACCCAGGAACACCGGGGAGCTGTTTTTT. As protein: CASPKPRNTGELFF.

This clonotype was picked up many times. The chain couples TRBV11-2 to TRBJ1-2; a possible D gene is TRBD1 (6 bases). The V and J ends lost 3 bases and 0 bases respectively, with 11 bases between them. Germline V CDR1 and CDR2: SGHAT, FQNNGV. CDR3 length equals 15 residues. The CDR3 bases are TGTGCCAGCAGCTTTAGGAACAGGGCTAACTATGGCTACACCTTC. This sequence encodes CASSFRNRANYGYTF.

The CDR3 DNA reads TGTGCCAGCAGCTACGACATGGATATACACTATGGCTACACCTTC. It translates to CASSYDMDIHYGYTF. The genes are TRBV11-2 and TRBJ1-2; D gene unclear. Germline V CDR1 and CDR2: SGHAT, FQNNGV. The CDR3 loop spans 15 amino acids. Trimming shortened V by 4 bases and J by 3 bases, and 15 bases separated the two germline ends.